Sequencing of this T cell receptor beta chain was carried out in a study of early T cells in non-severe SARS-CoV-2 infection. Trimming at V came to 5 bases and at J to 1 base, leaving 3 bases not matched to a gene. The CDR3 runs 14 residues. CDR1 SGHRS and CDR2 YFSETQ come from the germline V gene. MiXCR was run by TCRdb on the 5' RACE reads, yielding one entry per CDR3 protein. Counted here are around 78,000 distinct CDR3 sequences, more than 12% occurring once; the ten biggest clones make up 3% to 3.5%. This clonotype came up a few times. This chain uses TRBV5-1 with TRBJ2-5; 9 nucleotides line up with TRBD2. This sequence originates from an adult who was a healthcare worker with PCR-confirmed SARS-CoV-2 infection or an uninfected control (not recorded which). What was sequenced was whole blood. The CDR3 sequence is CASRRAGGQETQYF. CDR3 nucleotide sequence: TGCGCCAGCAGACGAGCGGGGGGCCAAGAGACCCAGTACTTC.